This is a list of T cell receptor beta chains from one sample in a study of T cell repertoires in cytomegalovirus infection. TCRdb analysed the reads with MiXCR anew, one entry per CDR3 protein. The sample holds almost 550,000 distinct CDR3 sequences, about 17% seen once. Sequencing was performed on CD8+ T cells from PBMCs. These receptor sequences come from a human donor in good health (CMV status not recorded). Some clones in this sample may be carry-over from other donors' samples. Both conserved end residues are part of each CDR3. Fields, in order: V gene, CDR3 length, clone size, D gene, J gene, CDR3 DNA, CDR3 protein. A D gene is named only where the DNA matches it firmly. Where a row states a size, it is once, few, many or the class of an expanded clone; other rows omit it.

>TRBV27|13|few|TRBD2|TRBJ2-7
TGTGCCAGCAGTTTCGCTAGCGGAGTTGTGCAGTACTTC
CASSFASGVVQYF
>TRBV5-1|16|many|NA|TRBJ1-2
TGCGCCAGCAGCAGCTCCCCCGAGTCGGAGAACTATGGCTACACCTTC
CASSSSPESENYGYTF
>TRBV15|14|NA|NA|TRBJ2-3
TGTGCCACTGCCGGCCGGGATGATGCAGATACGCAGTATTTT
CATAGRDDADTQYF
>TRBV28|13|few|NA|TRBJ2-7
TGTGCCAGCAGCCTCCCCCGGGGTAGCGAGCAGTACTTC
CASSLPRGSEQYF
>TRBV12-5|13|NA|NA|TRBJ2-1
TGTGCTAGTGGTACGGGGAAAGAAAATGAGCAGTTCTTC
CASGTGKENEQFF
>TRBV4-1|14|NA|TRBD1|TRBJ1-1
TGCGCCAGCAGCCCGGACAGGGGGCACACTGAAGCTTTCTTT
CASSPDRGHTEAFF
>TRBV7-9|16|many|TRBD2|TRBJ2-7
TGTGCCAGCAGCTACCGGGAGGCCCTTAGGTCCTACGAGCAGTACTTC
CASSYREALRSYEQYF
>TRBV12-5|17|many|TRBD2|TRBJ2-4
TGTGCTAGTGGTTTGGCTAGCGGGGGGGCGTCCAAAAACATTCAGTACTTC
CASGLASGGASKNIQYF
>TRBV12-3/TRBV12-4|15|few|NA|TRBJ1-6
TGTGCCAGCAGCACCAGAACTAGATCCGAGGGGGCCCTCCACTTT
CASSTRTRSEGALHF
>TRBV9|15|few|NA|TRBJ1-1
TGTGCCAGCAGCCCGCGGACAAGGATGAACACTGAAGCTTTCTTT
CASSPRTRMNTEAFF
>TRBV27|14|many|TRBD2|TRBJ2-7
TGTGCCAGCAGTTTTGAGGGAGGGCCCCACGAGCAGTACTTC
CASSFEGGPHEQYF
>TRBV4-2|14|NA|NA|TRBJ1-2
TGTGCCAGCAGCCAAGAAGGCACAAGGGGAGGCTACACCTTC
CASSQEGTRGGYTF
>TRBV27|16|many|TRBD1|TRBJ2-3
TGTGCCAGCACCCCCTGGGGGACAGGCGGTTTGAATACGCAGTATTTT
CASTPWGTGGLNTQYF
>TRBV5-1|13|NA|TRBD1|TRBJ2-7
TGCGCCAGCAGCTCCGGGACAGTCCACGAGCAGTACTTC
CASSSGTVHEQYF
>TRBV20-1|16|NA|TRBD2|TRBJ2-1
TGCAGTGCTAGAGATCGGCGACTAGCGGGGGGAAATGAGCAGTTCTTC
CSARDRRLAGGNEQFF